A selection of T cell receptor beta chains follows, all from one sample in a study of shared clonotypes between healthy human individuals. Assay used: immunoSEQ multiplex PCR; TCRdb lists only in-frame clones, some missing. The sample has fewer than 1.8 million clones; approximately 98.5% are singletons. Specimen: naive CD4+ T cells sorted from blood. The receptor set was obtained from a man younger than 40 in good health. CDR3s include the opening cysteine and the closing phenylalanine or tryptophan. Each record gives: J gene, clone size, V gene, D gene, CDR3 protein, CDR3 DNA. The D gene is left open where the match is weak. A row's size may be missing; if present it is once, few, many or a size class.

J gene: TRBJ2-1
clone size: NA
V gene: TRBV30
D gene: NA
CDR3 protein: CAWTLEISYNEQFF
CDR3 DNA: TGTGCCTGGACCCTGGAGATCTCCTACAATGAGCAGTTCTTC

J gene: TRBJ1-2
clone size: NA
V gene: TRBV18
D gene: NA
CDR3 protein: CASSPDTPGGYTF
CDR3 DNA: TGTGCCAGCTCACCGGACACGCCCGGTGGCTACACCTTC

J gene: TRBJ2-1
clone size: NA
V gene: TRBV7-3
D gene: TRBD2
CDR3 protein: CASSYRLAGDSEQFF
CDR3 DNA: TGTGCCAGCAGCTACCGACTAGCGGGAGATTCGGAGCAGTTCTTC

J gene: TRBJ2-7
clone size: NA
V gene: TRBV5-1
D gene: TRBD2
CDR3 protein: CASSLTSGSYEQYF
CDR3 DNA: TGCGCCAGCAGCCTAACTAGCGGTTCTTACGAGCAGTACTTC

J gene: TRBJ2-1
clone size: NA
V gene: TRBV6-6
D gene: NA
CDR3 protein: CASSPSYNEQFF
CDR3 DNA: TGTGCCAGCAGTCCCTCCTACAATGAGCAGTTCTTC

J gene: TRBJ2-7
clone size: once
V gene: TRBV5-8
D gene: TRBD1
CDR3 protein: CASRTGTDSSHLYF
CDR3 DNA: TGTGCCAGCAGGACCGGGACAGACTCGTCCCACCTGTACTTC

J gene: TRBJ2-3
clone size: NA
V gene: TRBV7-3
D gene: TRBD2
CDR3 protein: CASSSLAGRATGTQYF
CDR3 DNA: TGTGCCAGCAGCTCCCTAGCGGGACGGGCCACGGGGACGCAGTATTTT

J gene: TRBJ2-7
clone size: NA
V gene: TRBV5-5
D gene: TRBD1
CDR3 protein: CASSSTGSGYEQYF
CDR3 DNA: TGTGCCAGCAGCTCGACAGGGTCGGGATACGAGCAGTACTTC

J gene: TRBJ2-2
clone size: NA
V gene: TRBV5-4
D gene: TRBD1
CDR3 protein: CASSVKRDSETGELFF
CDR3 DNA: TGTGCCAGCAGCGTAAAACGGGACAGCGAAACCGGGGAGCTGTTTTTT

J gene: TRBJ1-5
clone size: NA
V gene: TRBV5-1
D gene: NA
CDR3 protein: CASSLSGPGSNQPQHF
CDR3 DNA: TGCGCCAGCAGCTTGAGCGGTCCGGGAAGCAATCAGCCCCAGCATTTT

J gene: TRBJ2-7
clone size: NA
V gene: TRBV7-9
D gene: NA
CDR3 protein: CASIGGKGPTYEQYF
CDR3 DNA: TGTGCCAGCATAGGCGGCAAGGGGCCAACCTACGAGCAGTACTTC

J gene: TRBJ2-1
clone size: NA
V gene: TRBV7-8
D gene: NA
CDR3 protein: CASSERNEQFF
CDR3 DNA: TGTGCCAGCAGCGAAAGGAACGAGCAGTTCTTC

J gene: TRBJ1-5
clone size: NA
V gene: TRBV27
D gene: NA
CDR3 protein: CASSSGQRDNQPQHF
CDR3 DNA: TGTGCCAGCAGTTCAGGACAACGGGATAATCAGCCCCAGCATTTT

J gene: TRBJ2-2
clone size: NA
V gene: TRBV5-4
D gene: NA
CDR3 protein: CASSLVVVKGGTGELFF
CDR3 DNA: TGTGCCAGCAGCTTGGTGGTTGTAAAGGGGGGTACCGGGGAGCTGTTTTTT

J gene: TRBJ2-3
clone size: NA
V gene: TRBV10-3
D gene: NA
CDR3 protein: CAISGSTDTQYF
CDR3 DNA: TGTGCCATCAGTGGCTCCACAGATACGCAGTATTTT

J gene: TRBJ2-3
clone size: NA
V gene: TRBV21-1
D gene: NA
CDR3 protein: CASSNGGNSTDTQYF
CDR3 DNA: TGTGCCAGCAGCAACGGCGGAAACTCCACAGATACGCAGTATTTT

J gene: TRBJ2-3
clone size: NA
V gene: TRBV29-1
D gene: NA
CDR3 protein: CSVERDVTDTQYF
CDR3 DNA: TGCAGCGTTGAACGGGATGTCACAGATACGCAGTATTTT

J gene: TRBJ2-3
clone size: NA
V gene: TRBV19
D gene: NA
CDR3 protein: CASSNSLAPQYF
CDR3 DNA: TGTGCCAGTAGTAATAGTCTAGCTCCGCAGTATTTT

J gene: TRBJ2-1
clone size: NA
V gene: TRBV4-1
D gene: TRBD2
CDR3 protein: CASSRLTDPGLATSSYNEQFF
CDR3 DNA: TGCGCCAGCAGCCGATTAACCGACCCGGGACTAGCGACGAGCTCCTACAATGAGCAGTTCTTC

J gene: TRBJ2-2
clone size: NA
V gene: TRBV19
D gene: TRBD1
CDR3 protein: CASSTPGTGGGGELFF
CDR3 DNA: TGTGCCAGTAGTACACCCGGGACAGGGGGCGGCGGGGAGCTGTTTTTT

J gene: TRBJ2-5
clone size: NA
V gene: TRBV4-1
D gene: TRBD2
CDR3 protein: CASSQVLRERGETQYF
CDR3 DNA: TGCGCCAGCAGCCAAGTCCTCCGGGAGCGGGGAGAGACCCAGTACTTC

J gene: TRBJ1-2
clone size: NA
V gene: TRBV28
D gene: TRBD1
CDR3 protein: CASSLSGGLGYTF
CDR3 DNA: TGTGCCAGCAGTTTATCAGGGGGCTTAGGCTACACCTTC

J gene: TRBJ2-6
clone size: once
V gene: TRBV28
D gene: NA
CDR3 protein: CASNRVHLLGGNVLTF
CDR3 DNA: TGTGCCAGCAACCGAGTACATCTACTGGGAGGCAACGTCCTGACTTTC

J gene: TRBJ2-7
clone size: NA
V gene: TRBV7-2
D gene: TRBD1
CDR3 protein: CASSYGTEVGQYF
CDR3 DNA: TGTGCCAGCAGCTACGGGACAGAGGTCGGGCAGTACTTC

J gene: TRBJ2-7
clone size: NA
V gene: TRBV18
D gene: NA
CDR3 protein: CASSPRGTSRSYEQYF
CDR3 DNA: TGTGCCAGCTCACCACGGGGGACTTCTCGCTCCTACGAGCAGTACTTC

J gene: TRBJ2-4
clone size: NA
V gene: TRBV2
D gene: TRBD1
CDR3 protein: CASRDRESKNIQYF
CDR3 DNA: TGTGCCAGCAGAGACAGGGAATCCAAAAACATTCAGTACTTC

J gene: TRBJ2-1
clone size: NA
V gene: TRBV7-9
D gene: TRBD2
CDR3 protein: CASSPRGAYNEQFF
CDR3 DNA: TGTGCCAGCAGCCCCCGGGGGGCCTACAATGAGCAGTTCTTC

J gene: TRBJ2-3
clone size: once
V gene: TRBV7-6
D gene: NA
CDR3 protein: CASSLLPGRSTDTQYF
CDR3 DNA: TGTGCCAGCAGCTTATTACCGGGCCGTAGCACAGATACGCAGTATTTT

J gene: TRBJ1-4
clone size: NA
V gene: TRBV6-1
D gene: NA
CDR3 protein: CASNWAVSEKLFF
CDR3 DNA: TGTGCCAGCAATTGGGCCGTTTCGGAAAAACTGTTTTTT

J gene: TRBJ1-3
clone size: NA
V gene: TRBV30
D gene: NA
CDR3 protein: CAWSKGYSGNTIYF
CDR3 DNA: TGTGCCTGGAGTAAAGGCTACTCTGGAAACACCATATATTTT

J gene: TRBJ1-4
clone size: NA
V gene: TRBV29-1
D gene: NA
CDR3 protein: CSVESWQRELFF
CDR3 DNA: TGCAGCGTTGAAAGTTGGCAGAGAGAACTGTTTTTT

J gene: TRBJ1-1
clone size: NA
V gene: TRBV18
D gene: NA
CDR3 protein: CASSPPGGLGTEAFF
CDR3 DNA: TGTGCCAGCTCACCACCGGGAGGGCTGGGCACTGAAGCTTTCTTT

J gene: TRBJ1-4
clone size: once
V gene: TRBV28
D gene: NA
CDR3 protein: CASSFPGVDEKLFF
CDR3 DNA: TGTGCCAGCAGTTTCCCAGGGGTCGATGAAAAACTGTTTTTT

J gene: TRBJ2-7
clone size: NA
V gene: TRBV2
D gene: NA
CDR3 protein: CASSGESGDEQYF
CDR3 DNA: TGTGCCAGCAGTGGAGAGTCGGGAGACGAGCAGTACTTC

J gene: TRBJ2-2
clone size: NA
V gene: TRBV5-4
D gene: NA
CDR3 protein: CASSPLGSGELFF
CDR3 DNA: TGTGCCAGCAGCCCCCTAGGTAGCGGGGAGCTGTTTTTT

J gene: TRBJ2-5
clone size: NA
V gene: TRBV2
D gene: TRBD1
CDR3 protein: CASSDRGRETQYF
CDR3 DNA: TGTGCCAGCAGCGACAGGGGTAGGGAGACCCAGTACTTC

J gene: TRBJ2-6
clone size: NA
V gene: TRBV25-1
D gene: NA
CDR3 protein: CASSGSLSGANVLTF
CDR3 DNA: TGTGCCAGCAGTGGGTCGCTCTCTGGGGCCAACGTCCTGACTTTC

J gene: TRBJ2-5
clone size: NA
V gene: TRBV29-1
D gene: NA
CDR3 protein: CSVSQSQETQYF
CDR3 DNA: TGCAGCGTTTCACAGTCCCAAGAGACCCAGTACTTC

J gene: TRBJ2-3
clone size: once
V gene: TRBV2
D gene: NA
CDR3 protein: CASSEYSGDTQYF
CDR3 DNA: TGTGCCAGCAGTGAATATTCCGGAGATACGCAGTATTTT

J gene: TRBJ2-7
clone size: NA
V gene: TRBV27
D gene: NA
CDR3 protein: CASSTDRGAGGNEQYF
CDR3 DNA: TGTGCCAGCAGTACCGACAGGGGTGCGGGAGGGAACGAGCAGTACTTC

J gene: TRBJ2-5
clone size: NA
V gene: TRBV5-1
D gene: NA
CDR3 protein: CASSSTDAVTQYF
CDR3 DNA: TGCGCCAGCAGCTCTACAGATGCGGTGACCCAGTACTTC

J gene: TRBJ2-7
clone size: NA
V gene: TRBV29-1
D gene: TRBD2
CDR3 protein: CSVEEDTSSGSYEQYF
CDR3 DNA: TGCAGCGTTGAAGAAGATACGTCTAGCGGGAGTTACGAGCAGTACTTC

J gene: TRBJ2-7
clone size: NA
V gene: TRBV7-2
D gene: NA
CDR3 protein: CASSSAFIGGPAEQYF
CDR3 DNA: TGTGCCAGCAGCTCCGCCTTTATCGGGGGCCCTGCCGAGCAGTACTTC

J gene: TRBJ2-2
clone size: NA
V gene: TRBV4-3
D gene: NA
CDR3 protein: CASSQVPGTGELFF
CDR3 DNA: TGCGCCAGCAGCCAAGTGCCGGGCACCGGGGAGCTGTTTTTT

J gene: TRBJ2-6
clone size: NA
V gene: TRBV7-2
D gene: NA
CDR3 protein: CANSLAKRGAHVLTF
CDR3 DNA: TGTGCCAACAGCTTAGCGAAGAGGGGAGCCCACGTCCTGACTTTC

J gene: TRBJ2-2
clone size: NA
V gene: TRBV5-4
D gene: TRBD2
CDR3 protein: CASSLPGLAGNTGELFF
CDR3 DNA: TGTGCCAGCAGCCTACCAGGACTAGCGGGAAACACCGGGGAGCTGTTTTTT

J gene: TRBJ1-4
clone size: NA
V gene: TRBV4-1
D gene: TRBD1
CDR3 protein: CASSQVEGALGMGEKLFF
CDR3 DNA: TGCGCCAGCAGCCAAGTGGAGGGGGCGCTGGGAATGGGCGAAAAACTGTTTTTT

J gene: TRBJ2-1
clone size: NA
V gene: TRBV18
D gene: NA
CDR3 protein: CASSPPIVYNEQFF
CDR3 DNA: TGTGCCAGCTCACCACCCATAGTGTACAATGAGCAGTTCTTC

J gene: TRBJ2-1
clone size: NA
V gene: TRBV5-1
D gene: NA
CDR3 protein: CASSFGAENEQFF
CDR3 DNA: TGCGCCAGCAGCTTCGGGGCGGAAAATGAGCAGTTCTTC

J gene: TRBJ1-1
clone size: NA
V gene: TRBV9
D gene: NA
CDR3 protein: CASSVGTEKNTEAFF
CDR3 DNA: TGTGCCAGCAGCGTAGGGACAGAAAAGAACACTGAAGCTTTCTTT

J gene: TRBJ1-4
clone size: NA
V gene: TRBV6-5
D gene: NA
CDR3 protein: CASSYWSGEGEKLFF
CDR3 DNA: TGTGCCAGCAGTTACTGGTCAGGGGAAGGGGAAAAACTGTTTTTT

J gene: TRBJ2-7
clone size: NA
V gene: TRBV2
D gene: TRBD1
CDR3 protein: CASSTDRERAYEQYF
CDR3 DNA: TGTGCCAGCAGTACCGACAGGGAGCGAGCCTACGAGCAGTACTTC

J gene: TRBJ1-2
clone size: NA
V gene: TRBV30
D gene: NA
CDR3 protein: CAWSVRGVETNYGYTF
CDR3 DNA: TGTGCCTGGAGTGTACGAGGGGTAGAAACTAACTATGGCTACACCTTC

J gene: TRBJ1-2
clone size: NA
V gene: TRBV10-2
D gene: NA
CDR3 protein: CASSGRTGHGYTF
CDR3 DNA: TGCGCCAGCAGTGGGAGAACAGGCCATGGCTACACCTTC

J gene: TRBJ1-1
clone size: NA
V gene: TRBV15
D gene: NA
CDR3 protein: CATSRDGQTVNTEAFF
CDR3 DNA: TGTGCCACCAGCAGAGATGGACAGACAGTGAACACTGAAGCTTTCTTT

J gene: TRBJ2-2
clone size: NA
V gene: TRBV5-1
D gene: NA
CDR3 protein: CASMLDGRANTGELFF
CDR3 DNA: TGCGCCAGCATGCTCGACGGACGGGCGAACACCGGGGAGCTGTTTTTT

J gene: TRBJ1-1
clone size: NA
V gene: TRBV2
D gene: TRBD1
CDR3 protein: CARGDRKNTEAFF
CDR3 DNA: TGTGCCAGAGGGGACAGGAAGAACACTGAAGCTTTCTTT

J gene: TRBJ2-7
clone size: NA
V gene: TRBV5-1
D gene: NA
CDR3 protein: CASSPGTYEQYF
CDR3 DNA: TGCGCCAGCAGCCCAGGGACTTACGAGCAGTACTTC

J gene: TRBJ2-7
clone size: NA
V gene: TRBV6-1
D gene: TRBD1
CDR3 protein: CASGQASSYEQYF
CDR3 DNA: TGTGCCAGCGGACAGGCGAGCTCCTACGAGCAGTACTTC